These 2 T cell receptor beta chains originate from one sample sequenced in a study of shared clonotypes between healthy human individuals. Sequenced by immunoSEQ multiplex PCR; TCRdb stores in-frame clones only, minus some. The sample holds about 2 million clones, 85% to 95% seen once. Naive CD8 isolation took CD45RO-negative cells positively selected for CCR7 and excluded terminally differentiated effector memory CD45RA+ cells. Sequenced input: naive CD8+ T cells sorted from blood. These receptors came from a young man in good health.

CDR3 sequence (DNA): TGTGCCAGCAGCTTAGGGCCCAGACCCCCCACAGATACGCAGTATTTT. Protein product: CASSLGPRPPTDTQYF. J is TRBJ2-3 and V is TRBV11-2, with D unresolved. This CDR3 has 16 amino acids. The germline CDR1 and CDR2 sequences are SGHAT and FQNNGV. V was clipped by 1 base and J by 2 bases, with 13 bases between them.

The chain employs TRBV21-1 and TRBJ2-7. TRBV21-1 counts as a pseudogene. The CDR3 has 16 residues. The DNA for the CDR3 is TGTGCCAGCAGCAACGGGGAGACAGAGAAAATCTACGAGCAGTACTTC. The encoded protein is CASSNGETEKIYEQYF.